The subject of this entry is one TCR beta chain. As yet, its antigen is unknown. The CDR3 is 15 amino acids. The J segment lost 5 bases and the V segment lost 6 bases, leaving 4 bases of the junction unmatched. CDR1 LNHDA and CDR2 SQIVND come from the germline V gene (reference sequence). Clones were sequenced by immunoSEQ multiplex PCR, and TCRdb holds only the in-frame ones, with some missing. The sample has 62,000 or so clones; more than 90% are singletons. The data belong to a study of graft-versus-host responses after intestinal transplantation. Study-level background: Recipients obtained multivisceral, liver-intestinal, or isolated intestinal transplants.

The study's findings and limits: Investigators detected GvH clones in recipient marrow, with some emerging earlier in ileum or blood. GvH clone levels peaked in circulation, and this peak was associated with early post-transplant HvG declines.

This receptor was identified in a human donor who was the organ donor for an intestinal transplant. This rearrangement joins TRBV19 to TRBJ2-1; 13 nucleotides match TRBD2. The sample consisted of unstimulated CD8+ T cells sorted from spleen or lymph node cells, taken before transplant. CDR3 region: CASRWTSGGNNEQFF. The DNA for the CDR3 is TGTGCCAGTAGGTGGACTAGCGGGGGCAACAATGAGCAGTTCTTC.